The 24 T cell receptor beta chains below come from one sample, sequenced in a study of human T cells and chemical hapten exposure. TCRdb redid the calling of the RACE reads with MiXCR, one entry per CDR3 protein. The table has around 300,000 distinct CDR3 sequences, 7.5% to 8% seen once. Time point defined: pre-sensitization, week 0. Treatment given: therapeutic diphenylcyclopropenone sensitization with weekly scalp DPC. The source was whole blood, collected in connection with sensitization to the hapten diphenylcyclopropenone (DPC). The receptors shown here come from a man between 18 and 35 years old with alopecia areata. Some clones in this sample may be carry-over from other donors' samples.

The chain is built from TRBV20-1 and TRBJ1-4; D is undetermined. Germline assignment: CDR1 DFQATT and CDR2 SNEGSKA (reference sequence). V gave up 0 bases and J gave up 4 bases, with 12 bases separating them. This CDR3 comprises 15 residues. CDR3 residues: CSAREQGPINEKLFF. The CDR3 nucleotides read TGCAGTGCTAGAGAGCAAGGGCCGATTAATGAAAAACTGTTTTTT.

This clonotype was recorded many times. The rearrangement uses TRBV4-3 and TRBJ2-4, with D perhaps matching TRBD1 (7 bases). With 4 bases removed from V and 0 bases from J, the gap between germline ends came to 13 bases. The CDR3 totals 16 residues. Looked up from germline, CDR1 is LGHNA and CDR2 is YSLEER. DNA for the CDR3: TGCGCCAGCAGCCGGGGGGACAGTGGAGCCAAAAACATTCAGTACTTC. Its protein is CASSRGDSGAKNIQYF.

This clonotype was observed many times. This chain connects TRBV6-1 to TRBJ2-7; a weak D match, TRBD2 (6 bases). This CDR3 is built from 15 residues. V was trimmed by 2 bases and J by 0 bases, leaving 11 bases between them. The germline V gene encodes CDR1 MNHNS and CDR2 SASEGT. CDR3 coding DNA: TGTGCCAGCAGTGAATGGCGGGGCAGCTCCTACGAGCAGTACTTC. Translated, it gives CASSEWRGSSYEQYF.

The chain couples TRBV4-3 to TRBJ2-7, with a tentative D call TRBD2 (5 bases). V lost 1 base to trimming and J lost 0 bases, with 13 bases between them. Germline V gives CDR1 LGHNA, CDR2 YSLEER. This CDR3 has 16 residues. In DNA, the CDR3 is TGCGCCAGCAGCCAAGCTCAGAGGGATAGCTCCTACGAGCAGTACTTC. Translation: CASSQAQRDSSYEQYF.

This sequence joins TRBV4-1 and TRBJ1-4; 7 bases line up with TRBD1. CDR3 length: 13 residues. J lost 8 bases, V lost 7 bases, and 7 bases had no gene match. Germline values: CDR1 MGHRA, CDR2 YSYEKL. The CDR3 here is CASTRGPLEKLFF. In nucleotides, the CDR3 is TGCGCCAGCACAAGGGGGCCCCTCGAAAAACTGTTTTTT.

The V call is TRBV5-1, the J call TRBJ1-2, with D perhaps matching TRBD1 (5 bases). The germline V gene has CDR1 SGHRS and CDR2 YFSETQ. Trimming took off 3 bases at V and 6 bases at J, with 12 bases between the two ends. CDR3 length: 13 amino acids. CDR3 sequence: CASSSQTADGYTF. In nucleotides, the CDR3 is TGCGCCAGCAGCTCCCAGACAGCGGATGGCTACACCTTC.

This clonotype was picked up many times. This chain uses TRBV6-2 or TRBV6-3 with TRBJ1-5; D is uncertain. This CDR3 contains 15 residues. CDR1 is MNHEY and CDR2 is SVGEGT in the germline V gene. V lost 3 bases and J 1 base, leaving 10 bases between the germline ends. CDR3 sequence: CASSYWGGSNQPQHF. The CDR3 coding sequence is TGTGCCAGCAGTTATTGGGGAGGGAGCAATCAGCCCCAGCATTTT.

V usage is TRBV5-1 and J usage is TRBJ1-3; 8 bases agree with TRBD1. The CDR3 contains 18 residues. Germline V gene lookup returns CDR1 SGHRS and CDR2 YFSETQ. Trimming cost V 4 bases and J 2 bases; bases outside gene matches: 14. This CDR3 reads CASSAITGTGPTGNTIYF. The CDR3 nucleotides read TGCGCCAGCAGCGCCATCACCGGGACAGGACCAACTGGAAACACCATATATTTT.

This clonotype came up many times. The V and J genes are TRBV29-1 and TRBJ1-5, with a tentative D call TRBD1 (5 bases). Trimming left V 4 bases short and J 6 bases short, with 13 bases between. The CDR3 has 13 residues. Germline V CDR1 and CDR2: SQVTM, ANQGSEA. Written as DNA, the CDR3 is TGCAGCGTTGGACGGGGGGTCGGTCAGCCCCAGCATTTT. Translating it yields CSVGRGVGQPQHF.

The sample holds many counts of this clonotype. Here the CDR3 DNA reads TGTGCCAGCGAGAAAGGGGCACCTCCCTACGAGCAGTACTTC. Protein sequence: CASEKGAPPYEQYF. The chain is built from TRBV2 and TRBJ2-7; TRBD1 is a possible D gene (5 bases). CDR1 and CDR2 from the germline V gene are SNHLY and FYNNEI. V lost 8 bases, J lost 2 bases, and 16 bases lay in between. This CDR3 contains 14 residues.

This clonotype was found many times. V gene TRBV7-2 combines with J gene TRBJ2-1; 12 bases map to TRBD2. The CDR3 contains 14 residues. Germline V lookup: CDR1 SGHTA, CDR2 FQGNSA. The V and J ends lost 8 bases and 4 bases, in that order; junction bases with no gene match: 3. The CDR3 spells CASGGLAGYNEQFF. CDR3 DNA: TGTGCCAGCGGGGGACTAGCGGGTTACAATGAGCAGTTCTTC. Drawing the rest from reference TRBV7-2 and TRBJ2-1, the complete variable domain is GAGVSQSPSNKVTEKGKDVELRCDPISGHTALYWYRQSLGQGLEFLIYFQGNSAPDKSGLPSDRFSAERTGGSVSTLTIQRTQQEDSAVYLCASGGLAGYNEQFFGPGTRLTVL.

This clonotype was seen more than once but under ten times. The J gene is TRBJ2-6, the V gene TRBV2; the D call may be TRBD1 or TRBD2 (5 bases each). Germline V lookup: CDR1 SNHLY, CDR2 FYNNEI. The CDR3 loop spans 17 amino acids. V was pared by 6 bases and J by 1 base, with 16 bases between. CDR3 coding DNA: TGTGCCAGCAGGAGGGCCAGGGTGGAGTCTGGGGCCAACGTCCTGACTTTC. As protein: CASRRARVESGANVLTF.

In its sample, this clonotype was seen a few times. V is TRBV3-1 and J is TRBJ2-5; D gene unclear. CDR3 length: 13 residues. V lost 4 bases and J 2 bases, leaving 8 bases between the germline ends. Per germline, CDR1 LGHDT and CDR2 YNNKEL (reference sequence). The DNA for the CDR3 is TGTGCCAGCAGCCCAGACATACAAGAGACCCAGTACTTC. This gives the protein CASSPDIQETQYF.

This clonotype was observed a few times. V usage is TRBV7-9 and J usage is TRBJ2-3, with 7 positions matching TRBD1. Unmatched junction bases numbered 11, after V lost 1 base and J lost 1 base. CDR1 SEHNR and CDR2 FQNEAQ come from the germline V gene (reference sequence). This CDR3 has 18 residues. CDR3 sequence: CASSLGWSGTGGTDTQYF. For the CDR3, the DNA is TGTGCCAGCAGCTTAGGGTGGTCGGGCACAGGGGGCACAGATACGCAGTATTTT.

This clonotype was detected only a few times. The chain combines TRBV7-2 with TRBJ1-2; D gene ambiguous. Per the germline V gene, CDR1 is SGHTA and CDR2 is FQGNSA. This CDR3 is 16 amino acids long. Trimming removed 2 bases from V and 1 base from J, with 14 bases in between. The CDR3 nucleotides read TGTGCCAGCAGCTTATCTAGGTCCACAGTTAACTATGGCTACACCTTC. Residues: CASSLSRSTVNYGYTF.

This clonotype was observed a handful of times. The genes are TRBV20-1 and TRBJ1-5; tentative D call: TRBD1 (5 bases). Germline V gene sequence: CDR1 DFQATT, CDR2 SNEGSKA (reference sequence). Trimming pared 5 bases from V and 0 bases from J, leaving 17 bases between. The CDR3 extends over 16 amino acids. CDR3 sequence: CSASGTPSHSNQPQHF. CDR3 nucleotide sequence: TGCAGTGCTTCCGGGACGCCAAGTCATAGCAATCAGCCCCAGCATTTT.

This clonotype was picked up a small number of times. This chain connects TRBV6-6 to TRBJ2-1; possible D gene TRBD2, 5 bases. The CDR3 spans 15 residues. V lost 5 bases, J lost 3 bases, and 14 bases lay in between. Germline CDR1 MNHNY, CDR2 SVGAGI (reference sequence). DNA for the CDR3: TGTGCCAGCAGTCTAGAGCGGACCGTCTACAATGAGCAGTTCTTC. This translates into CASSLERTVYNEQFF.

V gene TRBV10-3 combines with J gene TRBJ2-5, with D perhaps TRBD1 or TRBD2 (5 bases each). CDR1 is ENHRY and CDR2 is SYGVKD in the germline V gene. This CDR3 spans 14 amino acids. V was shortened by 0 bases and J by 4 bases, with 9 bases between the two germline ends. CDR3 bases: TGTGCCATCAGTGAGTCCGGGGCCGCAGAGACCCAGTACTTC. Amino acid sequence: CAISESGAAETQYF.

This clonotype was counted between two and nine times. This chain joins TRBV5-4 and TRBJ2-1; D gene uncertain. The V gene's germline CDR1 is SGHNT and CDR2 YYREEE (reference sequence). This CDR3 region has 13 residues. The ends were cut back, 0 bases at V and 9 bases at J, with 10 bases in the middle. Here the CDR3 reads CASSLVASGEQFF. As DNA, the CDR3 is TGTGCCAGCAGCTTGGTGGCATCCGGTGAGCAGTTCTTC. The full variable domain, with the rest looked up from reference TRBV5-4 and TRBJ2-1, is ETGVTQSPTHLIKTRGQQVTLRCSSQSGHNTVSWYQQALGQGPQFIFQYYREEENGRGNFPPRFSGLQFPNYSSELNVNALELDDSALYLCASSLVASGEQFFGPGTRLTVL.

Here the CDR3 reads CASSFGTEFGTLHF. In nucleotides, the CDR3 is TGTGCCAGCAGTTTCGGGACCGAATTCGGCACCCTCCACTTT. The chain uses TRBV6-2 or TRBV6-3 and TRBJ1-6; D might be TRBD1 (5 bases). This CDR3 is built from 14 residues. CDR1 and CDR2 from the germline V gene are MNHEY and SVGEGT. The V end lost 4 bases, the J end lost 14 bases, and 18 bases lay between the germline ends.

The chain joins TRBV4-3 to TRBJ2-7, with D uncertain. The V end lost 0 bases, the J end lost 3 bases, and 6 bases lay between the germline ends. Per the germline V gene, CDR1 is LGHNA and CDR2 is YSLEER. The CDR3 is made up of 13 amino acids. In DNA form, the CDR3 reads TGCGCCAGCAGCCAAGATGCAGGCTACGAGCAGTACTTC. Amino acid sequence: CASSQDAGYEQYF.

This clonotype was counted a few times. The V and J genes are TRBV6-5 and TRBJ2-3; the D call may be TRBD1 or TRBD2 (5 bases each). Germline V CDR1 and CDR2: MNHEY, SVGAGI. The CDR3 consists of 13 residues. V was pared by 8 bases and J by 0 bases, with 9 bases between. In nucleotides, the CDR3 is TGTGCCAGCCGCGAGGGGAGCACAGATACGCAGTATTTT. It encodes CASREGSTDTQYF.

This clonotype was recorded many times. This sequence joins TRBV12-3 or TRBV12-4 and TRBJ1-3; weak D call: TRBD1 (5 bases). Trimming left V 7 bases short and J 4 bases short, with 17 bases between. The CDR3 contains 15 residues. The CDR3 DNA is TGTGCCAGCAACCTCCGGGGGGGAGGAGGAAACACCATATATTTT. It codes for CASNLRGGGGNTIYF.

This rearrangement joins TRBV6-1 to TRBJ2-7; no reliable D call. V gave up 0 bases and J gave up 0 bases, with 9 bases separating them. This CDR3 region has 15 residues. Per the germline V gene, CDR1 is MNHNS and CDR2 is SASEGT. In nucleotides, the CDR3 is TGTGCCAGCAGTGAAGCGACGGTTGCCTCCTACGAGCAGTACGTC. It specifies CASSEATVASYEQYV.